The TCR beta chain described here comes from a study of a mutant IDH1 vaccine in newly diagnosed glioma. Study as a whole: Each patient was administered eight vaccinations, scheduled in weeks 1, 3, 5, 7, 11, 15, 19 and 23. Treated patients showed a male proportion of approximately 62%, a female proportion of 37.5%, and a mean age of around 40 years. Former treatment meant radiotherapy, temozolomide, or both; the majority had gotten both.

Worth noting for this clone: Antigen specificity is unknown.

This CDR3 spans 15 amino acids. V lost 2 bases, J lost 3 bases, and 10 bases lay in between. Germline V gene data show CDR1 as MNHNY and CDR2 as SVGAGI (reference sequence). The time point denotes: week 5, during vaccination. Vaccination comprised doses that each held 300 ug of mutant IDH1 20-mer peptide, plus topical imiquimod. Patients carried new grade 3 or 4 IDH1-mutant astrocytomas lacking nuclear ATRX. Here immunoSEQ multiplex PCR was the method, and the copy in TCRdb shows in-frame clones only, minus some. This sample has roughly 51,000 clones; approximately 80% occur once, and the top ten carry 3% to 4%.

The material sequenced was PBMCs, taken from a glioma patient whose treatment included an IDH1 peptide vaccine. The J gene is TRBJ1-4, the V gene TRBV6-6; D gene uncertain. This receptor was taken from a man aged 30-40 years with glioma. The CDR3 loop is CASSYLGKANEKLFF. Written as DNA, the CDR3 is TGTGCCAGCAGTTACCTTGGGAAGGCTAATGAAAAACTGTTTTTT.